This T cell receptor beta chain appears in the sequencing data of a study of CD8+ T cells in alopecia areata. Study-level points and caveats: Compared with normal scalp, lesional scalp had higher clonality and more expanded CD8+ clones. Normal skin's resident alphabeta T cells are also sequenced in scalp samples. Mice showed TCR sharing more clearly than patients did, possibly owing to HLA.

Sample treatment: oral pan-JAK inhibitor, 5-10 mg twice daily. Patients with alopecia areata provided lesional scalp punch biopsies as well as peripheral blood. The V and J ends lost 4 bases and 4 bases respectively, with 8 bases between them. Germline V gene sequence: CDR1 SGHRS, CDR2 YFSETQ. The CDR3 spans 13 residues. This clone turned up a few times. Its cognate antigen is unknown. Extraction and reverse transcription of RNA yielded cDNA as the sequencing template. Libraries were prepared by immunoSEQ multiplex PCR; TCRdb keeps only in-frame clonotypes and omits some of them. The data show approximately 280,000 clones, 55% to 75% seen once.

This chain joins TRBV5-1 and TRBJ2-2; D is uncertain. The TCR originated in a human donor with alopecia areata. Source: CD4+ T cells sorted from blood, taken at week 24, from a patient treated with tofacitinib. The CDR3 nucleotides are TGCGCCAGCAGCCCCGCCGTCACCGGGGAGCTGTTTTTT. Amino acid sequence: CASSPAVTGELFF.